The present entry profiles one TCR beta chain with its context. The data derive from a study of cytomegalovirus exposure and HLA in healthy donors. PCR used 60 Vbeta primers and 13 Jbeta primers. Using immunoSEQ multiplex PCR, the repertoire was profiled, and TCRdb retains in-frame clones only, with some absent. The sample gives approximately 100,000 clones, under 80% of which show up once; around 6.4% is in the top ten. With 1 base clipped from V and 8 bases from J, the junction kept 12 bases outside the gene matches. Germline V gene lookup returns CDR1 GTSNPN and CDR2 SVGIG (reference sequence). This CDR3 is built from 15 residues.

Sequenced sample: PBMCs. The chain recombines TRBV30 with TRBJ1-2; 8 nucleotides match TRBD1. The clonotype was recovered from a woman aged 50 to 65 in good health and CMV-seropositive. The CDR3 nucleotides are TGTGCCTGGAGTGATGCCACAACAGGGGGTGGGGGCTACACCTTC. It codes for CAWSDATTGGGGYTF.